This TCR beta chain emerged from a study of graft-versus-host responses after intestinal transplantation. Study in general: Each patient got anti-thymocyte globulin induction, then tacrolimus and steroids for around three years.

Regarding this clone: Its antigen is undetermined.

The data were produced by immunoSEQ multiplex PCR, yet TCRdb's version contains in-frame clones alone and is incomplete. Of almost 55,000 clones in the sample, 75% to 95% were seen once. Study outcomes and limitations: Early post-transplant falls in HvG clones accompanied the peak levels of circulating GvH clones. Recipient-marrow GvH clones were detected, some having first appeared in ileum or blood. Allograft clonal ratios (graft-versus-host to host-versus-graft) were high in patients who had graft-donor T cell macrochimerism.

The germline gives CDR1 SGHRS, CDR2 YFSETQ. CDR3 length equals 13 residues. V lost 1 base, J lost 3 bases, and 8 bases lay in between. The chain uses TRBV5-1 and TRBJ2-7; D assignment may be TRBD1 or TRBD2 (5 bases each). The source material was PBMCs, sampled roughly 660 days after intestinal transplant. This clonotype was obtained from a human patient who received an intestinal transplant, so some T cells may come from the graft donor. The CDR3 spells CASSLRGDYEQYF. In nucleotides, the CDR3 is TGCGCCAGCAGCTTGAGGGGAGACTACGAGCAGTACTTC.